This TCR beta chain was observed in a study of blood T cell repertoires in COVID-19 (dated by TCRdb to 2020 to 2022). In the study overall: Collaborator samples came from the United States, Italy and Spain and covered acute and convalescent phases of COVID-19. The material from the prospective study consisted of cDNA or gDNA derived from T cells, B-cell-depleted T cells, or PBMCs. Where available, HLA class I and class II types were taken from metadata supplied by the sample provider and were not determined by assay-based typing. The repertoires were made available in a free public database intended to serve as a resource for research on the immune response to SARS-CoV-2. A de-identified subject ID, COVID-19 status, age in years and sex were almost always included in the sample metadata. Deeply sampled blood TCRbeta repertoires from subjects exposed to, actively infected with, or recovered from COVID-19 were included in the dataset. The samples were drawn from two sources: the first 160 participants of the ongoing ImmuneRACE study, and 1,000 to 1,500 subjects contributed by 6 global collaborators. The full study reports these points: Clinical and demographic metadata were provided uncurated, with the amount varying by source and participant.

As concerns this clone: It has no known antigen specificity. There are no base qualities to consult, and no much larger clone falls within one base.

TCRbeta CDR3 regions were amplified from genomic DNA using the immunoSEQ Assay, a bias-controlled multiplex PCR. The study's processing was this. The number of nucleated cells in each sample was estimated by amplification of reference gene primers within the assay. To quantify the absolute abundance of each unique TCRbeta CDR3 rearrangement, sequence reads were collapsed and filtered. For each sample, productive Simpson clonality was calculated by taking the square root of Simpson's diversity index across productive rearrangements. In TCRdb, the immuneACCESS table is reduced to in-frame sequences with V and J assigned. These tables do not hold every clone; where another copy was compared, an unresolved V gene accounts for under half, and the others remain unexplained. V and J calls and clone size come straight from that table; D and trimming were deduced from the DNA. The sample records under 250,000 clones, 84% of which are singletons. Approximately 1.4% of the sample is taken by the ten largest.

A second Seattle source provided samples from volunteer blood donors who had recovered from COVID-19. Collaborating institutions collected whole blood in K2EDTA tubes following their own protocols. For TCRbeta analysis, collaborators shipped samples as frozen whole blood, isolated PBMCs, or DNA extracted from either of those sample types. The sample comprised peripheral blood. The TCR comes from a woman in her forties who had recovered from COVID-19.

The DNA sequence is given as TGTGCCAGCAGTTTAAGGGGGCTCAGTGAAAAACTGTTTTTT. This encodes CASSLRGLSEKLFF. The receptor chain draws on TRBV28 and TRBJ1-4, with TRBD1 matching 7 junction bases. From V the trimming removes 2 bases and from J it removes 7 bases, while the gene matches leave 4 bases of the junction unaccounted for. The CDR3 runs 14 amino acids, cysteine and phenylalanine included. Just CDR3 DNA is preserved here, 42 bases in frame from base 1. CDR1 and CDR2 are drawn from the germline V gene: MDHEN, SYDVKM.